This TCR beta chain was observed in a study of neurological immune-mediated disorders. Overall study results and limits: No sharing of CDR3 amino acid sequences was observed among expanded clones across subjects, suggesting private repertoires in all groups.

This clonotype appeared many times. Its specificity is not known. Over 170 million TCR-beta sequences (from 15-18 subjects) were yielded by each sequencing run. TCRdb independently ran MiXCR on the 5' RACE reads; one entry per CDR3 protein. Of some 87,000 distinct CDR3 sequences in the sample, roughly an eighth are singletons; the top ten hold approximately 5%. V shed 0 bases and J 3 bases; nucleotides not matched to a gene: 6. CDR3 size: 16 residues. Germline V gene sequence: CDR1 MGHRA, CDR2 YSYEKL. Regarding time point: longitudinal time-point 2. Libraries used 2 million unsorted PBMCs kept frozen in RNAlater.

The chain links TRBV4-1 to TRBJ1-2; 8 bases match TRBD1. The material sequenced was PBMCs. This clonotype was obtained from a female donor with HTLV-1-associated myelopathy (HAM/TSP). The CDR3 loop is CASSQDPAGGYYGYTF. The CDR3 DNA is TGCGCCAGCAGCCAAGATCCGGCAGGGGGCTACTATGGCTACACCTTC.